The 8 T cell receptor beta chains below come from one sample, sequenced in a study of CD4 T cells in relation to SARS-CoV-2 and coronaviruses. Produced via immunoSEQ multiplex PCR; TCRdb's table is partial and in-frame only. Here the sample spans about 59,000 clones, 80% to 90% being singletons. CD4+ T cells from unexposed donors were obtained before the COVID-19 pandemic (2011-2018). Sequencing was carried out using memory CD4+ T cells from PBMCs. The receptors shown here come from a human donor in good health.

The rearrangement links TRBV7-6 to TRBJ2-3, with D tentatively TRBD1 (6 bases). V was shortened by 2 bases and J by 5 bases, with 8 bases between the two germline ends. This CDR3 spans 13 amino acids. Looked up from germline, CDR1 is SGHVS and CDR2 is FNYEAQ. CDR3 region: CASSLKQGDTQYF. The DNA for the CDR3 is TGTGCCAGCAGCTTAAAACAGGGAGATACGCAGTATTTT.

The chain combines TRBV28 with TRBJ2-7; possible D gene TRBD1, 5 bases. V lost 2 bases to trimming and J lost 6 bases, with 11 bases between them. This CDR3 comprises 13 residues. CDR1 MDHEN and CDR2 SYDVKM come from the germline V gene. The CDR3 DNA is TGTGCCAGCAGTTTAAGGGGCTTCGGCGAGCAGTACTTC. Protein: CASSLRGFGEQYF.

This chain connects TRBV28 to TRBJ2-7; D possibly corresponds to TRBD1 (6 bases). From germline, CDR1 is MDHEN and CDR2 SYDVKM. V shed 7 bases and J shed 12 bases, with 19 bases lying between them. This CDR3 comprises 12 residues. The CDR3 spells CASTNRATGGYF. The CDR3 DNA is TGTGCCAGCACCAACCGAGCGACAGGAGGGTACTTC. Together with reference TRBV28 and TRBJ2-7, the CDR3 gives the full variable domain: DVKVTQSSRYLVKRTGEKVFLECVQDMDHENMFWYRQDPGLGLRLIYFSYDVKMKEKGDIPEGYSVSREKKERFSLILESASTNQTSMYLCASTNRATGGYFGPGTRLTVT.

The chain carries TRBV5-4 and TRBJ2-1; D gene ambiguous. The CDR3 contains 13 residues. Trimming left V 3 bases short and J 8 bases short, with 12 bases between. Germline V CDR1 and CDR2: SGHNT, YYREEE (reference sequence). CDR3 region: CASSSLGKDEQFF. DNA of the CDR3: TGTGCCAGCAGCTCGTTGGGTAAGGATGAGCAGTTCTTC. Together with reference TRBV5-4 and TRBJ2-1, the CDR3 gives the full variable domain: ETGVTQSPTHLIKTRGQQVTLRCSSQSGHNTVSWYQQALGQGPQFIFQYYREEENGRGNFPPRFSGLQFPNYSSELNVNALELDDSALYLCASSSLGKDEQFFGPGTRLTVL.

The chain carries TRBV19 and TRBJ2-5, with TRBD1 matching over 8 bases. The CDR3 is 21 residues long. J gave up 2 bases and V 8 bases, and 28 bases lay outside the gene matches. Germline CDR1 and CDR2: LNHDA and SQIVND (reference sequence). The CDR3 bases are TGTGCCAGTTTCGGCTGTGGGGCAACAGGGGGAAAGGGGGTATCGCAAGAGACCCAGTACTTC. The encoded protein is CASFGCGATGGKGVSQETQYF.

This clone occurred a few times. J is TRBJ2-3 and V is TRBV11-2; D perhaps matches TRBD2 (5 bases). The CDR3 loop spans 15 amino acids. Germline V gene data show CDR1 as SGHAT and CDR2 as FQNNGV. V gave up 2 bases and J gave up 6 bases, with 15 bases separating them. Here the CDR3 reads CASSLPRLNSDTQYF. In DNA, the CDR3 is TGTGCCAGCAGCTTACCCCGACTAAACTCCGATACGCAGTATTTT.

This chain links TRBV4-1 with TRBJ2-7; TRBD2 is a possible D gene (5 bases). The CDR3 has 15 residues. The germline V and J ends were trimmed by 5 bases and 6 bases, with 20 bases remaining between them. Per the germline V gene, CDR1 is MGHRA and CDR2 is YSYEKL. CDR3 DNA sequence: TGCGCCAGCAGCAGTTACGGGGATCTTAATGGCGAGCAGTACTTC. Translating it yields CASSSYGDLNGEQYF.

V gene TRBV6-7 combines with J gene TRBJ2-7; D possibly uses TRBD1 or TRBD2 (7 bases each). TRBV6-7 is classed as an ORF, of uncertain function. The CDR3 contains 18 residues. The ends were cut back, 2 bases at V and 2 bases at J, with 22 bases in the middle. The CDR3 sequence: CASSYVVTGPAGPYEQYF. CDR3 coding DNA: TGTGCCAGCAGTTACGTGGTGACAGGGCCAGCGGGACCCTACGAGCAGTACTTC.